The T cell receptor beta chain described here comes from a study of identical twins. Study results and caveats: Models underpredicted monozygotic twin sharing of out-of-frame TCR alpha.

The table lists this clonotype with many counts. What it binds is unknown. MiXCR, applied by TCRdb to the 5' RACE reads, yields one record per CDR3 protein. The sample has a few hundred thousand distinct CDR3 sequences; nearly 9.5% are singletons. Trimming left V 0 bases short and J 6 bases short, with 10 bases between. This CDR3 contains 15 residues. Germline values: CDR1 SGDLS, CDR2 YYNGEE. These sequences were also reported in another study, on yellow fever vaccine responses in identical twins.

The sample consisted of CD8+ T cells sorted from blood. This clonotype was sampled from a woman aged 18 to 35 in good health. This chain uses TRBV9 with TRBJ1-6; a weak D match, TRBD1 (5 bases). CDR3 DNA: TGTGCCAGCAGCGTAGGCCAGGGCGCTAATTCACCCCTCCACTTT. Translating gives CASSVGQGANSPLHF.